One sample yielded the 10 T cell receptor beta chains listed below, sequenced in a study of cytomegalovirus exposure and HLA in healthy donors. The PCR was carried out with 60 Vbeta primers and 13 Jbeta primers. TCRdb keeps only in-frame clones here, not all; method: immunoSEQ multiplex PCR. The table has about 270,000 clones, about 75% seen once. Specimen: PBMCs. Source of these receptors: a female donor in good health and CMV-seronegative.

The V and J genes are TRBV5-6 and TRBJ1-2; D is uncertain. V lost 0 bases and J lost 4, with 7 bases in between. Germline loops: CDR1 SGHDT, CDR2 YYEEEE. CDR3 length equals 13 residues. In nucleotides, the CDR3 is TGTGCCAGCAGCTTGGAGCCAAGCTATGGCTACACCTTC. The encoded protein is CASSLEPSYGYTF.

The CDR3 loop reads CASSSLALTGVEQFF. CDR3 DNA sequence: TGTGCCAGCAGTTCCCTAGCCCTCACAGGGGTAGAGCAGTTCTTC. This sequence joins TRBV27 and TRBJ2-1; 7 bases map to TRBD1. CDR3 length equals 15 residues. J lost 10 bases, V lost 4 bases, and 13 bases had no gene match. CDR1 and CDR2 (germline): MNHEY, SMNVEV (reference sequence).

The chain links TRBV28 to TRBJ2-2; tentative D call: TRBD1 (5 bases). Germline V CDR1 and CDR2: MDHEN, SYDVKM. The length of the CDR3 is 19 residues. The germline V and J ends were trimmed by 3 bases and 3 bases, with 23 bases remaining between them. CDR3 sequence reads: CASSLGSMIDSFDTGELFF. The CDR3 coding sequence is TGTGCCAGCAGTTTGGGTAGTATGATTGACAGCTTTGACACCGGGGAGCTGTTTTTT.

As regards this clone: The CDR3 end shows no conserved phenylalanine or tryptophan, and so a read error is likely. This chain joins TRBV6-1 and TRBJ2-7, with TRBD1 identical over 8 bases. V lost 1 base, J lost 2 bases, and 4 bases stayed unmatched. The CDR3 length is 15 residues. Germline CDR1 MNHNS, CDR2 SASEGT. CDR3: CASSEEGTGPYEQYS. CDR3 nucleotide sequence: TGTGCCAGCAGTGAAGAGGGGACAGGTCCCTACGAGCAGTACTCC.

V gene TRBV9 combines with J gene TRBJ2-1, with 7 bases fitting TRBD2. V shed 0 bases, J shed 7 bases, and the junction held 1 base outside the gene matches. Germline-derived CDR1 and CDR2 are SGDLS and YYNGEE. This CDR3 is 13 amino acids long. CDR3 nucleotides: TGTGCCAGCAGCGTAGGGGGGGGGAATGAGCAGTTCTTC. This encodes CASSVGGGNEQFF. The full variable domain, its missing parts supplied by reference TRBV9 and TRBJ2-1, is DSGVTQTPKHLITATGQRVTLRCSPRSGDLSVYWYQQSLDQGLQFLIQYYNGEERAKGNILERFSAQQFPDLHSELNLSSLELGDSALYFCASSVGGGNEQFFGPGTRLTVL.

CDR3 DNA sequence: TGCGCCAGCAGCCCTCCGGGACTTAGGAACACCGGGGAGCTGTTTTTT. Amino acids: CASSPPGLRNTGELFF. V gene TRBV5-1 combines with J gene TRBJ2-2, with D tentatively TRBD2 (6 bases). The CDR3 has 16 amino acids. The germline V and J ends were trimmed by 4 bases and 1 base, with 14 bases remaining between them. Germline CDR1 reads SGHRS; CDR2 reads YFSETQ.

This chain joins TRBV2 and TRBJ2-7; 9 bases agree with TRBD1. This CDR3 region has 14 residues. Germline assignment: CDR1 SNHLY and CDR2 FYNNEI. The junction had 8 bases not matched to a gene; V was cut back by 7 bases and J by 4 bases. CDR3 amino acids: CASNTGQGHYEQYF. DNA of the CDR3: TGTGCCAGCAATACGGGACAGGGCCATTACGAGCAGTACTTC.

This clone has just one count. The chain carries TRBV5-1 and TRBJ2-5, with a tentative D call TRBD2 (5 bases). Per the germline V gene, CDR1 is SGHRS and CDR2 is YFSETQ. Trimming shortened V by 0 bases and J by 2 bases, and 11 bases separated the two germline ends. The CDR3 spans 15 residues. The CDR3 nucleotides are TGCGCCAGCAGCTTGGAATTACGGAGGCAAGAGACCCAGTACTTC. It translates to CASSLELRRQETQYF. Full variable domain (rest looked up from reference TRBV5-1 and TRBJ2-5): KAGVTQTPRYLIKTRGQQVTLSCSPISGHRSVSWYQQTPGQGLQFLFEYFSETQRNKGNFPGRFSGRQFSNSRSEMNVSTLELGDSALYLCASSLELRRQETQYFGPGTRLLVL.

This clone has just a few counts. The gene calls are TRBV18 and TRBJ1-6, with D hard to call. V gave up 2 bases and J gave up 8 bases, with 13 bases separating them. The CDR3 loop spans 15 amino acids. Germline V lookup: CDR1 KGHSH, CDR2 LQKENI. The CDR3 region is CASSPMRGSDSPLHF. In DNA form, the CDR3 reads TGTGCCAGCTCACCAATGCGGGGTAGTGATTCACCCCTCCACTTT.

The J gene is TRBJ2-3, the V gene TRBV29-1; TRBD2 matches at 7 bases. CDR3 length: 13 residues. The V segment lost 2 bases and the J segment 6 bases; nucleotides outside the gene matches: 5. Germline values: CDR1 SQVTM, CDR2 ANQGSEA. CDR3 in amino acids: CSVEKEAGDTQYF. CDR3 DNA: TGCAGCGTTGAAAAGGAAGCGGGGGATACGCAGTATTTT.